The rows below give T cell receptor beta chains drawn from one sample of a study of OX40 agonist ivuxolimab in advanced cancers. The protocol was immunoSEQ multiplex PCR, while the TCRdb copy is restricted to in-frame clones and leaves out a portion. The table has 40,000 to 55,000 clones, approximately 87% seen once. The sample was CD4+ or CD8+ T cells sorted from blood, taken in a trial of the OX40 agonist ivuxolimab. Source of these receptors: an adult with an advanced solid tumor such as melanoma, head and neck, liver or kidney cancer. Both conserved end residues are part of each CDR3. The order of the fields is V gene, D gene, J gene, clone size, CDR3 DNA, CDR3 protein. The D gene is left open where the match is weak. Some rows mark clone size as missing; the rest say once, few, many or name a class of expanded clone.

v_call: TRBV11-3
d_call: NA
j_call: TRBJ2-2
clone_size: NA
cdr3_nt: TGTGCCAGCAGCTCACAGGGTGACGGGGAGCTGTTTTTT
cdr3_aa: CASSSQGDGELFF

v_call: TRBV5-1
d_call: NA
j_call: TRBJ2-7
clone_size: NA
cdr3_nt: TGCGCCAGCAGCTTGCTAGGGCAGGGGCCCTACGAGCAGTACTTC
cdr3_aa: CASSLLGQGPYEQYF

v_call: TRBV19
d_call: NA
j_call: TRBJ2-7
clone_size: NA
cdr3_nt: TGTGCCAGTAGTACCTACGGGACAAAGCCCTACGAGCAGTACTTC
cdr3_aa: CASSTYGTKPYEQYF

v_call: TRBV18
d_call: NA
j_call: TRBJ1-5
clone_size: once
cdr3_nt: TGTGCCAGCTCAAGTACACCGGATCAGCCCCAGCATTTT
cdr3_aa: CASSSTPDQPQHF

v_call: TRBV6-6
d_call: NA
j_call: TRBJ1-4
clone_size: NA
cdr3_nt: TGTGCCAGCAGTTACTCGGGCAGGGAGGGCGAAAAACTGTTTTTT
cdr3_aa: CASSYSGREGEKLFF

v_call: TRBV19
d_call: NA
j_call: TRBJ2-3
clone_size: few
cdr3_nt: TGTGCCAGTAGTGCTGTGCGAGCAGATACGCAGTATTTT
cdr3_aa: CASSAVRADTQYF

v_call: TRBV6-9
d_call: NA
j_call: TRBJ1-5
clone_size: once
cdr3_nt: TGTGCCAGCAGACCTGTCCGTTTAAGTCAGCCCCAGCATTTT
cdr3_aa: CASRPVRLSQPQHF

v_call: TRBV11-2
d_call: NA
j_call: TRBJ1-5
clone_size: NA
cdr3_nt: TGTGCCAGCAGCCTCCGTCGGGGGTCCGGTCAGCCCCAGCATTTT
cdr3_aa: CASSLRRGSGQPQHF

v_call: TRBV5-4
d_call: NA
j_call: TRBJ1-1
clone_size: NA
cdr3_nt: TGTGCCAGCAGCTTGGCGAACAGCCCGAACACTGAAGCTTTCTTT
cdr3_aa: CASSLANSPNTEAFF

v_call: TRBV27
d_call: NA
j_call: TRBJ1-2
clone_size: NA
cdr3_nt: TGTGCCAGCAGTTTAAGACCAAACTATGGCTACACCTTC
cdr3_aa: CASSLRPNYGYTF

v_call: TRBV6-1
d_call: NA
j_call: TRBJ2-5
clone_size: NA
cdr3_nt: TGTGCCAGCAAAATTAGACAAGAGACCCAGTACTTC
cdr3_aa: CASKIRQETQYF

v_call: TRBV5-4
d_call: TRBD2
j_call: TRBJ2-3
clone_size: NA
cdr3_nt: TGTGCCAGCAGACTAACCGGGGGGGCGGCAGATACGCAGTATTTT
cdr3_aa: CASRLTGGAADTQYF

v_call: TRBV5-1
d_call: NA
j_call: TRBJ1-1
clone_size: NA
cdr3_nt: TGCGCCAGCAGCCCACTACAACCCCCTGACACTGAAGCTTTCTTT
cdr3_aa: CASSPLQPPDTEAFF

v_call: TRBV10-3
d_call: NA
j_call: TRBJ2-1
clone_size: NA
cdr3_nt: TGTGCCATCAGTGAGTCGATGGGAGTGACCTACAATGAGCAGTTCTTC
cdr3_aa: CAISESMGVTYNEQFF

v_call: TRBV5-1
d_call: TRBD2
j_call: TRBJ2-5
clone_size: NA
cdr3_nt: TGCGCCAGCAGCCGCGTCGCTAGCGGGGAACCCCAAGAGACCCAGTACTTC
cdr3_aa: CASSRVASGEPQETQYF

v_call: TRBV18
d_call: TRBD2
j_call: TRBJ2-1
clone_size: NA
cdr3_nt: TGTGCCAGCTCACCAAAGGAACTAGCGGGGGCCCTCAATGAGCAGTTCTTC
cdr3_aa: CASSPKELAGALNEQFF

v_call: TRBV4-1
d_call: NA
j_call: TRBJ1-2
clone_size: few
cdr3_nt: TGCGCCAGCAGCCAGGTCTCGGGCTACACCTTC
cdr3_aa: CASSQVSGYTF

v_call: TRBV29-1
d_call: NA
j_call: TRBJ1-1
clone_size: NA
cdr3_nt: TGCAGCGTTGTAGTCCAGGCGGACACTGAAGCTTTCTTT
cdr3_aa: CSVVVQADTEAFF

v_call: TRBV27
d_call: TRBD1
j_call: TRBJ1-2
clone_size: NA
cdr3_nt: TGTGCCAGCAGTCTCCTCGGGACAGGGGAGGTCTACACCTTC
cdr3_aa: CASSLLGTGEVYTF

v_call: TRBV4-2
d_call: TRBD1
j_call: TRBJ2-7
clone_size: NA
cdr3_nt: TGTGCCAGCAGCCAAGGACAGGGGGCCTACGAGCAGTACTTC
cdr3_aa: CASSQGQGAYEQYF

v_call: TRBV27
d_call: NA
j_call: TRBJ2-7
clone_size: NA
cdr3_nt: TGTGCCAGCAGTTCCGCGGAAAGCTCCTACGAGCAGTACTTC
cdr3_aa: CASSSAESSYEQYF

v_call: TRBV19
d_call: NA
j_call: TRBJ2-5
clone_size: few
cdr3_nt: TGTGCCAGTAGTATAGTAGGGACAAGGTCGAGTTGGGAGACCCAGTACTTC
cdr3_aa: CASSIVGTRSSWETQYF

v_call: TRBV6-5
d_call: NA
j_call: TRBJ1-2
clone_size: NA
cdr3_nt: TGTGCCAGCAGTTACAGGGACTATGGCTACACCTTC
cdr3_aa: CASSYRDYGYTF

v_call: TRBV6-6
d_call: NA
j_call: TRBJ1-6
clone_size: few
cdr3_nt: TGTGCCAGCAGTTACGGGCGATACCCCCTCCACTTT
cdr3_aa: CASSYGRYPLHF

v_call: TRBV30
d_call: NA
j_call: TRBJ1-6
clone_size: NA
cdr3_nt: TGTGCCCAATCGACAGTTAATAATTCACCCCTCCACTTT
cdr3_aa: CAQSTVNNSPLHF

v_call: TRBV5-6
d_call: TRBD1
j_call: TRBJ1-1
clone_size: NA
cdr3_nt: TGTGCCAGCAATCTCAGGGGGACGTACACTGAAGCTTTCTTT
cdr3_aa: CASNLRGTYTEAFF

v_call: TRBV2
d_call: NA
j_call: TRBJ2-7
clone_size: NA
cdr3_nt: TGTGCCAGCAGCGGCGGACAGTTCGAGCAGTACTTC
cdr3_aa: CASSGGQFEQYF

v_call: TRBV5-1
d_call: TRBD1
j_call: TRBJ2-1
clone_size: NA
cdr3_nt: TGCGCCAGCAGCTTGTTCACAGGGGGCGAAAATGAGCAGTTCTTC
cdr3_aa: CASSLFTGGENEQFF

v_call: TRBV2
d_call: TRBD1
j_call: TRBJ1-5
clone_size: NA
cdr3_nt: TGTGCCAGCAGTGAACGGGGGACAGGCGACTGGCCCCAGCATTTT
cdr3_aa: CASSERGTGDWPQHF

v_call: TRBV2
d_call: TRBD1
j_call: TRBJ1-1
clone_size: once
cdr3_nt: TGTGCCAGCAGCTGGACAGGGACCGCTGAAGCTTTCTTT
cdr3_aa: CASSWTGTAEAFF

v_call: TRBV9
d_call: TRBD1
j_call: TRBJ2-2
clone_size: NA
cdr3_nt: TGTGCCAGCAGCGGACAGGGGGCTTCGAACACCGGGGAGCTGTTTTTT
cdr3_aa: CASSGQGASNTGELFF

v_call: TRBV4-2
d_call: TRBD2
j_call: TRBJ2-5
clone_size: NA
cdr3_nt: TGTGCCAGCAGCCACGGGGGGACTAGCGGGAAGCAAGAGACCCAGTACTTC
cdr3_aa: CASSHGGTSGKQETQYF

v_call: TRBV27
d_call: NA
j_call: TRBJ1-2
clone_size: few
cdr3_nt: TGTGCCAGCAGTTTACAGGGATATGGCTACACCTTC
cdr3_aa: CASSLQGYGYTF

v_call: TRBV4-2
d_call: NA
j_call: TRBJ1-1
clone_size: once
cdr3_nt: TGTGCCAGCAGCCAAGATGATGGATTGACTGAAGCTTTCTTT
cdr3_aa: CASSQDDGLTEAFF

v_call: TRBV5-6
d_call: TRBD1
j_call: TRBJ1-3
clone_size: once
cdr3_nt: TGTGCCAGCAGCTCTTACAGGGGTATTAGAAACACCATATATTTT
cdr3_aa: CASSSYRGIRNTIYF

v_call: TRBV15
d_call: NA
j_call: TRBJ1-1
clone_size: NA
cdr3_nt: TGTGCCACCAGCAGCGGAGTAGGGAACACTGAAGCTTTCTTT
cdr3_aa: CATSSGVGNTEAFF

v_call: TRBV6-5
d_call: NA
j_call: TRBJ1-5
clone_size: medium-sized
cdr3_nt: TGTGCCAGCAGTTACGGGGTAAATCAGCCCCAGCATTTT
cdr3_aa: CASSYGVNQPQHF